What follows are 26 T cell receptor beta chains derived from one specimen sequenced in a study of identifying expanded T cells in peripheral blood. Measured with immunoSEQ multiplex PCR; TCRdb has only the in-frame clones, and not every one. The profile shows 110,000 or so clones, roughly 90% of them singletons. Sequenced: blood. These receptors came from a person aged 18 to 75 in good health.

This chain links TRBV6-5 with TRBJ2-7; 8 bases are a match to TRBD2. With 0 bases clipped from V and 0 bases from J, the junction kept 4 bases outside the gene matches. The CDR3 is made up of 16 amino acids. Looked up from germline, CDR1 is MNHEY and CDR2 is SVGAGI. This CDR3 reads CASSYSSGSVSYEQYF. Written as DNA, the CDR3 is TGTGCCAGCAGTTACTCCAGCGGGAGCGTCTCCTACGAGCAGTACTTC.

The chain recombines TRBV11-1 with TRBJ1-6; D unresolved. The CDR3 runs to 16 residues. The V end lost 4 bases, the J end lost 10 bases, and 20 bases lay between the germline ends. Germline lookup yields CDR1 SGHAT and CDR2 FQDESV (reference sequence). Here the CDR3 DNA reads TGTGCCAGCAGCTCCCCCGAGGGCCGAGGGTGGTCACCCCTCCACTTT. It yields the protein CASSSPEGRGWSPLHF.

V gene TRBV18 combines with J gene TRBJ2-1; D uncertain. Between the trimmed V and J ends, which lost 2 bases and 8 bases, there was a span of 16 bases. The CDR3 is 15 amino acids. Looked up from germline, CDR1 is KGHSH and CDR2 is LQKENI. The CDR3 coding sequence is TGTGCCAGCTCACCAGGTTCAGGTCTTTGGGATGAGCAGTTCTTC. Translating gives CASSPGSGLWDEQFF.

The chain uses TRBV18 and TRBJ2-6; 7 bases fit TRBD1. With 5 bases clipped from V and 2 bases from J, the junction kept 0 bases outside the gene matches. The CDR3 length is 14 residues. Germline CDR1 KGHSH, CDR2 LQKENI. CDR3: CASSTGAGANVLTF. Written as DNA, the CDR3 is TGTGCCAGCTCAACAGGGGCTGGGGCCAACGTCCTGACTTTC.

The table lists this clone with a count of one. V usage is TRBV14 and J usage is TRBJ1-2; 9 bases are shared with TRBD1. Germline values: CDR1 SGHDN, CDR2 FVKESK. The CDR3 loop spans 14 amino acids. V lost 5 bases to trimming and J lost 4 bases; unmatched junction nucleotides: 5. CDR3 residues: CASSDRDRAYGYTF. CDR3 nucleotide sequence: TGTGCCAGCAGCGACCGGGACAGGGCCTATGGCTACACCTTC.

The chain links TRBV11-3 to TRBJ2-1; D may correspond to TRBD1 or TRBD2 (6 bases each). V dropped 6 bases and J dropped 6 bases, with 15 bases sitting between them. In germline, CDR1 is SGHNT, CDR2 YENEEA. The CDR3 extends over 14 amino acids. CDR3 amino acids: CASSLSGAVNEQFF. CDR3 in DNA: TGTGCCAGCAGTCTCTCGGGGGCGGTCAATGAGCAGTTCTTC.

The chain is built from TRBV28 and TRBJ1-5, with TRBD1 as a possible D gene (6 bases). The CDR3 covers 14 residues. Trimming pared 0 bases from V and 7 bases from J, leaving 10 bases between. From germline, CDR1 is MDHEN and CDR2 SYDVKM. Here the CDR3 reads CASSLWEGGQPQHF. The CDR3 nucleotides are TGTGCCAGCAGTTTATGGGAGGGGGGCCAGCCCCAGCATTTT.

This chain connects TRBV7-8 to TRBJ1-5; TRBD1 aligns across 7 bases. The CDR3 spans 15 residues. V lost 2 bases to trimming and J lost 2 bases; unmatched junction nucleotides: 3. Germline lookup yields CDR1 SGHVS and CDR2 FQNEAQ. This CDR3 reads CASSLQGVGNQPQHF. The CDR3 bases are TGTGCCAGCAGCTTACAGGGGGTTGGCAATCAGCCCCAGCATTTT.

The genes are TRBV6-5 and TRBJ2-7; 8 bases align to TRBD1. The CDR3 spans 14 residues. Germline lookup yields CDR1 MNHEY and CDR2 SVGAGI. Trimming cost V 4 bases and J 1 base; bases outside gene matches: 3. CDR3 amino acids: CASSLDRDSYEQYF. CDR3 DNA sequence: TGTGCCAGCAGTTTGGACAGGGATTCCTACGAGCAGTACTTC.

The J gene is TRBJ1-4, the V gene TRBV4-2; D perhaps matches TRBD1 (6 bases). Trimming pared 8 bases from V and 0 bases from J, leaving 13 bases between. The CDR3 totals 15 residues. Germline CDR1 LGHNA, CDR2 YNFKEQ. The chain's CDR3 is CASGAGEATNEKLFF. The CDR3 coding sequence is TGTGCCAGCGGGGCAGGGGAAGCAACTAATGAAAAACTGTTTTTT.

The rearrangement uses TRBV5-1 and TRBJ1-1; the D gene is possibly TRBD1 (6 bases). The V end was cut by 0 bases, the J end by 5 bases, with 11 bases between. CDR3 length: 14 residues. Germline V lookup: CDR1 SGHRS, CDR2 YFSETQ. Written as DNA, the CDR3 is TGCGCCAGCAGCTTGGGTCAGGGGTGGACTGAAGCTTTCTTT. Translation gives CASSLGQGWTEAFF.

J is TRBJ1-6 and V is TRBV20-1; no clear D gene. The CDR3 consists of 11 residues. The germline V gene has CDR1 DFQATT and CDR2 SNEGSKA (reference sequence). CDR3 amino acids: CTWLLDRVLHF. CDR3 nucleotides: TGCACCTGGCTACTGGATAGAGTCCTCCACTTT.

As DNA, the CDR3 is TGTGCCAGTAGTAAAGACAGGGTGGGAGGAGAGCAGTACTTC. Residues: CASSKDRVGGEQYF. The chain carries TRBV19 and TRBJ2-7, with TRBD1 as a possible D gene (7 bases). Per germline, CDR1 LNHDA and CDR2 SQIVND (reference sequence). CDR3 length: 14 residues. V was shortened by 4 bases and J by 7 bases, with 17 bases between the two germline ends.

The J gene is TRBJ2-5, the V gene TRBV6-5; 7 bases fit TRBD1. V lost 6 bases and J lost 1; bases outside the gene matches: 5. Germline CDR1 is MNHEY and CDR2 is SVGAGI. The CDR3 runs to 14 residues. The CDR3 here is CASSRQGGQETQYF. Written as DNA, the CDR3 is TGTGCCAGCAGCAGACAGGGTGGCCAAGAGACCCAGTACTTC.

CDR3 nucleotides: TGCGCCAGCAGCCAAGATCCGAGCGGGGGGCGAGATACGCAGTATTTT. It is translated as CASSQDPSGGRDTQYF. The chain combines TRBV4-3 with TRBJ2-3; 9 bases are a match to TRBD2. J was trimmed by 5 bases and V by 0 bases; bases with no gene match: 6. CDR1 is LGHNA and CDR2 is YSLEER in the germline V gene. The CDR3 covers 16 residues.

The chain uses TRBV15 and TRBJ2-2; D ambiguous. The V end was cut by 1 base, the J end by 6 bases, with 12 bases between. The CDR3 has 15 residues. Per the germline V gene, CDR1 is LNHNV and CDR2 is YYDKDF (reference sequence). CDR3 amino acids: CATSRGASSSGELFF. DNA of the CDR3: TGTGCCACCAGCAGAGGAGCCTCGTCGTCCGGGGAGCTGTTTTTT.

The gene calls are TRBV28 and TRBJ2-1, with D possibly being TRBD1 or TRBD2 (5 bases each). Trimming cost V 1 base and J 1 base, with 17 bases left between them. The CDR3 runs 18 residues. Germline V CDR1 and CDR2: MDHEN, SYDVKM. CDR3 bases: TGTGCCAGCAGTTTATCCCTTGGTGGGGGTCTTTCCTACAATGAGCAGTTCTTC. Translated, it gives CASSLSLGGGLSYNEQFF.

V gene TRBV5-1 combines with J gene TRBJ2-2, with D possibly being TRBD1 or TRBD2 (5 bases each). The CDR3 has 16 amino acids. V was pared by 4 bases and J by 0 bases, with 13 bases between. The germline CDR1 and CDR2 sequences are SGHRS and YFSETQ. CDR3 DNA: TGCGCCAGCAGCCCCCTTCGGGGCACGAACACCGGGGAGCTGTTTTTT. As protein: CASSPLRGTNTGELFF.

The chain combines TRBV2 with TRBJ2-3; TRBD1 might be the D (7 bases). The CDR3 runs 15 residues. Germline CDR1 and CDR2: SNHLY and FYNNEI. V shed 8 bases and J shed 0 bases, with 15 bases lying between them. The CDR3 region has the DNA TGTGCCAGCCTCAGGACAGGAGGGAGCACAGATACGCAGTATTTT. Encoded protein: CASLRTGGSTDTQYF.

The chain combines TRBV9 with TRBJ2-1; D unresolved. V lost 4 bases and J 6 bases, leaving 11 bases between the germline ends. The germline CDR1 and CDR2 sequences are SGDLS and YYNGEE. CDR3 length: 13 amino acids. CDR3 amino acids: CASSFRTTNEQFF. The CDR3 DNA reads as TGTGCCAGCAGCTTTCGGACGACCAATGAGCAGTTCTTC. Together with reference TRBV9 and TRBJ2-1, the CDR3 gives the full variable domain: DSGVTQTPKHLITATGQRVTLRCSPRSGDLSVYWYQQSLDQGLQFLIQYYNGEERAKGNILERFSAQQFPDLHSELNLSSLELGDSALYFCASSFRTTNEQFFGPGTRLTVL.

The rearrangement links TRBV7-9 to TRBJ1-2; D remains ambiguous. The CDR3 consists of 15 residues. Germline-derived CDR1 and CDR2 are SEHNR and FQNEAQ (reference sequence). V lost 1 base to trimming and J lost 3 bases, with 12 bases between them. This CDR3 reads CASSLVLGRDYGYTF. The CDR3 nucleotides are TGTGCCAGCAGCTTAGTTCTAGGGAGGGACTATGGCTACACCTTC.

V usage is TRBV30 and J usage is TRBJ2-2; 8 bases are shared with TRBD1. Germline V CDR1 and CDR2: GTSNPN, SVGIG (reference sequence). The CDR3 is 13 amino acids. J was trimmed by 4 bases and V by 8 bases; bases with no gene match: 6. The CDR3 loop reads CAQWTGRTGELFF. CDR3 DNA: TGTGCCCAATGGACAGGGCGCACCGGGGAGCTGTTTTTT.

The J gene is TRBJ2-5, the V gene TRBV5-6; D possibly corresponds to TRBD1 (5 bases). The germline gives CDR1 SGHDT, CDR2 YYEEEE. Between the trimmed V and J ends, which lost 1 base and 2 bases, there was a span of 12 bases. This CDR3 comprises 15 residues. Here the CDR3 reads CASSLLLTEQETQYF. CDR3 coding DNA: TGTGCCAGCAGCTTGCTCCTGACAGAACAAGAGACCCAGTACTTC.

The V gene is TRBV5-1, the J gene TRBJ1-1; D uncertain. Germline CDR1 reads SGHRS; CDR2 reads YFSETQ. V was pared by 2 bases and J by 4 bases, with 9 bases between. CDR3 length: 13 amino acids. CDR3 nucleotide sequence: TGCGCCAGCAGCTTAGTGGGGAGCACTGAAGCTTTCTTT. It encodes CASSLVGSTEAFF. Drawing the rest from reference TRBV5-1 and TRBJ1-1, the complete variable domain is KAGVTQTPRYLIKTRGQQVTLSCSPISGHRSVSWYQQTPGQGLQFLFEYFSETQRNKGNFPGRFSGRQFSNSRSEMNVSTLELGDSALYLCASSLVGSTEAFFGQGTRLTVV.

In regard to this clone: Other DNA sequences in the same sample also yield this CDR3. This rearrangement joins TRBV5-4 to TRBJ2-3, with TRBD2 matching 7 bases. The V gene's germline CDR1 is SGHNT and CDR2 YYREEE (reference sequence). After removal of 0 bases from V and 3 bases from J, the junction contained 4 bases not matched to a gene. This CDR3 is built from 15 residues. The CDR3 DNA sequence: TGTGCCAGCAGCTTGGATGGGGGGGGAACAGATACGCAGTATTTT. Amino acids: CASSLDGGGTDTQYF.

The V and J genes are TRBV5-6 and TRBJ2-7; D perhaps matches TRBD2 (6 bases). The ends were cut back, 3 bases at V and 4 bases at J, with 14 bases in the middle. CDR3 size: 14 residues. The germline V gene has CDR1 SGHDT and CDR2 YYEEEE. CDR3 region: CASSSWRGTYEQYF. DNA of the CDR3: TGTGCCAGCAGCTCGTGGCGGGGAACGTACGAGCAGTACTTC.